The 5 T cell receptor beta chains presented below share a single source sample, sequenced in a study of cytomegalovirus exposure and HLA in healthy donors. 13 Jbeta primers and 60 Vbeta primers were used for the PCR. The protocol was immunoSEQ multiplex PCR, while the TCRdb copy is restricted to in-frame clones and leaves out a portion. The sample consists of about 200,000 clones, approximately 78% of them appearing once. The sample comprised PBMCs. Every receptor here comes from a woman in her fifties or sixties in good health and CMV-seropositive.

The V gene is TRBV18, the J gene TRBJ2-7, with 8 bases identical to TRBD2. The length of the CDR3 is 16 residues. Trimming at V came to 2 bases and at J to 1 base, leaving 7 bases not matched to a gene. The germline CDR1 and CDR2 sequences are KGHSH and LQKENI. CDR3 residues: CASSPTSGGFSYEQYF. The CDR3 region has the DNA TGTGCCAGCTCACCAACTAGCGGAGGGTTTTCCTACGAGCAGTACTTC.

The CDR3 sequence: CASSENYEQYF. CDR3 nucleotide sequence: TGTGCCAGCAGTGAAAACTACGAGCAGTACTTC. The rearrangement uses TRBV28 and TRBJ2-5; D unresolved. The DNA matches TRBJ2-7 better at its end, which makes the J call doubtful. The germline gives CDR1 MDHEN, CDR2 SYDVKM. CDR3 size: 11 residues.

The rearrangement joins TRBV28 to TRBJ2-7, with 7 bases that match TRBD1. The length of the CDR3 is 15 residues. From germline, CDR1 is MDHEN and CDR2 SYDVKM. Losses at the gene ends were 5 bases for V and 3 bases for J; bases not matched to a gene: 10. CDR3: CASSPPGQQFYEQYF. The CDR3 coding sequence is TGTGCCAGCAGTCCACCGGGACAGCAATTCTACGAGCAGTACTTC.

The V gene is TRBV6-5, the J gene TRBJ1-1, with D perhaps matching TRBD1 (6 bases). V was pared by 8 bases and J by 8 bases, with 24 bases between. The V gene's germline CDR1 is MNHEY and CDR2 SVGAGI. The CDR3 length is 15 residues. CDR3 region: CASSTPEGGLEEAFF. DNA of the CDR3: TGTGCCAGCTCCACCCCTGAAGGGGGACTAGAAGAAGCTTTCTTT.

The rearrangement joins TRBV23-1 to TRBJ2-5; 7 nucleotides align to TRBD1. TRBV23-1 is marked as an open reading frame, function uncertain. The CDR3 length is 14 residues. Trimming took 4 bases from V and 5 from J; bases not matched to a gene: 7. CDR3 sequence (DNA): TGCGCCAGCAGTCCTGACAGGGTCCGCGAGACCCAGTACTTC. It is translated as CASSPDRVRETQYF.